These T cell receptor beta chains were read from a single sample in a study of OX40 agonist ivuxolimab in advanced cancers. Clones were read by immunoSEQ multiplex PCR, and TCRdb kept only the in-frame ones, dropping some. Here the sample spans 70,000 to 95,000 clones, under 90% being singletons. The sequencing used CD4+ or CD8+ T cells sorted from blood, collected in a trial of the OX40 agonist ivuxolimab. The receptors originated from an adult with an advanced solid tumor such as melanoma, head and neck, liver or kidney cancer. The CDR3 runs from the conserved cysteine through the conserved F or W. D genes are given only for firm matches. Only some rows state a clone size, as once, few, many or a class for expanded clones.

>TRBJ2-2|13|TRBV11-1|-|-
TGTGCCAGCAGCTTAATGGGGACCGGGGAGCTGTTTTTT
CASSLMGTGELFF
>TRBJ2-5|12|TRBV11-2|once|-
TGTGCCAGCAGCTACGGGGAAGAGACCCAGTACTTC
CASSYGEETQYF
>TRBJ2-7|14|TRBV6-1|-|TRBD1
TGTGCCAGCAGACGCCCGGGACAGAGCTACGAGCAGTACTTC
CASRRPGQSYEQYF
>TRBJ1-3|14|TRBV7-3|-|-
TGTGCCAGCAGCCCCGCGATCAAGGAAAACACCATATATTTT
CASSPAIKENTIYF
>TRBJ1-3|14|TRBV9|-|-
TGTGCCAGCAGCCCTAGACAGGATGGAAACACCATATATTTT
CASSPRQDGNTIYF
>TRBJ1-1|15|TRBV28|-|-
TGTGCCAGCAGCCCCCGGGGGCTGTCGAACACTGAAGCTTTCTTT
CASSPRGLSNTEAFF
>TRBJ2-7|15|TRBV6-5|-|TRBD1
TGTGCCAGCAGTTACTCGGACAGGCCCGCATACGAGCAGTACTTC
CASSYSDRPAYEQYF
>TRBJ1-6|13|TRBV7-3|-|TRBD1
TGTGCCAGCAGCTCCCGACAGGGCCGGCCCCTCCACTTT
CASSSRQGRPLHF
>TRBJ1-4|15|TRBV6-6|-|TRBD1
TGTGCCAGCAGTCCCGCGCGACAGGGAAATGAAAAACTGTTTTTT
CASSPARQGNEKLFF
>TRBJ2-7|12|TRBV29-1|once|-
TGCAGCGTTTCCGGCCGCTCCTACGAGCAGTACTTC
CSVSGRSYEQYF
>TRBJ1-5|15|TRBV30|once|-
TGTGCCTGGAGTGTGGGGACCATTAGCAATCAGCCCCAGCATTTT
CAWSVGTISNQPQHF
>TRBJ2-7|14|TRBV6-1|-|-
TGTGCCAGCAGGGTCATAGGGGCCTCCTACGAGCAGTACTTC
CASRVIGASYEQYF
>TRBJ2-5|12|TRBV11-2|-|-
TGTGCCAGCAGTCACGCGCAAGAGACCCAGTACTTC
CASSHAQETQYF
>TRBJ1-2|13|TRBV5-6|-|-
TGTGCCAGCAGCGGGACGGTCGGGAATGGCTACACCTTC
CASSGTVGNGYTF
>TRBJ1-4|15|TRBV7-9|-|TRBD1
TGTGCCAGCAGCTTAGGTGGACAGGGAAATGAAAAACTGTTTTTT
CASSLGGQGNEKLFF
>TRBJ2-3|16|TRBV7-3|-|-
TGTGCCAGCAGCTCCAAGGGGGAGGGGAGCACAGATACGCAGTATTTT
CASSSKGEGSTDTQYF
>TRBJ2-1|14|TRBV4-3|-|TRBD2
TGCGCCAGCAGCCCCCGACTAGCGGCCAATGAGCAGTTCTTC
CASSPRLAANEQFF
>TRBJ1-5|14|TRBV6-5|-|TRBD1
TGTGCCAGCAGTGGTACAGGGGGGAATCAGCCCCAGCATTTT
CASSGTGGNQPQHF
>TRBJ2-5|16|TRBV5-1|-|TRBD2
TGCGCCAGCAGCTTGGTGGTTAGCGGGGGCCAAGAGACCCAGTACTTC
CASSLVVSGGQETQYF
>TRBJ2-5|14|TRBV27|-|-
TGTGCCAGCAGTTTACAGGCTACCCAAGAGACCCAGTACTTC
CASSLQATQETQYF
>TRBJ1-3|15|TRBV5-8|-|-
TGTGCCAGCAGCTTTCGGGGGTTATCTGGAAACACCATATATTTT
CASSFRGLSGNTIYF
>TRBJ2-5|16|TRBV7-2|-|TRBD2
TGTGCCAGCAGCCCAGGGACTAGCGGGGGATTGCAGACCCAGTACTTC
CASSPGTSGGLQTQYF
>TRBJ1-6|15|TRBV10-3|once|-
TGTGCCATATCTTTTGACAGAAACGATAATTCACCCCTCCACTTT
CAISFDRNDNSPLHF
>TRBJ2-7|13|TRBV28|-|-
TGTGCCAGCAGTTCCTTGACCTCCTACGAGCAGTACTTC
CASSSLTSYEQYF
>TRBJ1-6|13|TRBV30|few|-
TGTGCCTGGAGTGTACGGATGAATTCACCCCTCCACTTT
CAWSVRMNSPLHF
>TRBJ2-7|11|TRBV20-1|-|-
TGCAGTGCTAGCCTCACCTACGAGCAGTACTTC
CSASLTYEQYF
>TRBJ1-2|12|TRBV7-9|-|-
TGTGCCAGCACCCGACAGAGCTCGAGCTACACCTTC
CASTRQSSSYTF
>TRBJ2-3|13|TRBV11-3|-|-
TGTGCCAGCAGCTTGAGCCGCACAGATACGCAGTATTTT
CASSLSRTDTQYF
>TRBJ1-2|12|TRBV29-1|-|-
TGCAGCGTTGAACTGGTTAACTATGGCTACACCTTC
CSVELVNYGYTF
>TRBJ2-7|11|TRBV5-6|-|TRBD2
TGTGCCAGCAGCCGGGAGGCCGAGCAGTACTTC
CASSREAEQYF
>TRBJ1-5|13|TRBV10-3|-|-
TGTGCCATCAGAGGGCCGGAGGGTCAGCCCCAGCATTTT
CAIRGPEGQPQHF
>TRBJ1-2|13|TRBV10-3|-|-
TGTGCCATCAGTGAGTCGGGGGCGGGTGGCTACACCTTC
CAISESGAGGYTF
>TRBJ1-2|14|TRBV2|-|-
TGTGCCAGCAGTGAGCAGGGGCCAGACTATGGCTACACCTTC
CASSEQGPDYGYTF
>TRBJ1-4|15|TRBV7-8|-|TRBD1
TGTGCCAGCAACCGACAGGGTCCCGAGAATGAAAAACTGTTTTTT
CASNRQGPENEKLFF
>TRBJ2-1|11|TRBV7-2|once|-
TGTGCCAGCAGCCTAGATAATGAGCAGTTCTTC
CASSLDNEQFF
>TRBJ2-7|13|TRBV19|-|-
TGTGCCAGTAGTCCGAGAACAGTCTACGAGCAGTACTTC
CASSPRTVYEQYF
>TRBJ2-6|16|TRBV5-8|-|-
TGTGCCAGCAGCTTAGCACGAGTCTCTGGGGCCAACGTCCTGACTTTC
CASSLARVSGANVLTF
>TRBJ1-2|15|TRBV30|-|-
TGTGCACAAACCGACGGGAGGCCTTCTAACTATGGCTACACCTTC
CAQTDGRPSNYGYTF
>TRBJ2-2|13|TRBV2|-|TRBD2
TGTGCCAGCAGTGGCGGGGGCACCGGGGAGCTGTTTTTT
CASSGGGTGELFF
>TRBJ2-1|17|TRBV5-1|-|TRBD2
TGCGCCAGCAGCTTGGCGGGAGGTAGCGGGGGGCGGAATGAGCAGTTCTTC
CASSLAGGSGGRNEQFF
>TRBJ2-3|17|TRBV4-1|-|-
TGCGCCAGCAGCCTTGGCCTACAGGGCTCTAGCACAGATACGCAGTATTTT
CASSLGLQGSSTDTQYF
>TRBJ2-4|12|TRBV30|-|-
TGTGCCTGGAGTGTCAGGGAGAACATTCAGTACTTC
CAWSVRENIQYF
>TRBJ1-4|14|TRBV4-2|-|TRBD1
TGTGCCAGCAGCCCGGGACAGGGGAACGAAAAACTGTTTTTT
CASSPGQGNEKLFF
>TRBJ1-1|16|TRBV9|-|-
TGTGCCAGCAGCGCCCGGACAGAGCCTTTGAACGTTGAAGCTTTCTTT
CASSARTEPLNVEAFF
>TRBJ1-5|14|TRBV29-1|-|-
TGCAGCGTTTCAGAGACGGTTGGCAATCAGCCCCAGCATTTT
CSVSETVGNQPQHF
>TRBJ1-2|12|TRBV7-2|-|-
TGTGCCAGCAGCTTAGCTAACTATGGCTACACCTTC
CASSLANYGYTF
>TRBJ1-2|13|TRBV19|-|TRBD1
TGTGCCAGTTGGAGGACAGGGACTTATGGCTACACCTTC
CASWRTGTYGYTF